This is a list of T cell receptor beta chains from one sample in a study of shared clonotypes between healthy human individuals. TCRdb's copy holds only in-frame clones and misses some; the assay was immunoSEQ multiplex PCR. This repertoire shows 470,000 or so clones, about 84% found once; its top ten account for 10% to 15%. The sample comprised PBMCs. All receptors come from a woman between 40 and 50 years old in good health. Some clones in this sample may be carry-over from other donors' samples. Each CDR3 is given with its conserved first and last residue. The D gene is left open where the match is weak. Clone size appears in some rows only: once, few, many, or a class for an expanded clone.

v_call: TRBV7-6
j_call: TRBJ1-1
d_call: .
clone_size: .
cdr3_aa: CASSFPVRVNTEAFF
cdr3_nt: TGTGCCAGCAGCTTTCCCGTGCGGGTGAACACTGAAGCTTTCTTT

v_call: TRBV29-1
j_call: TRBJ2-5
d_call: TRBD2
clone_size: .
cdr3_aa: CSVVGGGWEQYF
cdr3_nt: TGCAGCGTTGTCGGGGGGGGCTGGGAGCAGTACTTC

v_call: TRBV30
j_call: TRBJ2-7
d_call: TRBD2
clone_size: .
cdr3_aa: CAWSGGGSSYEQYF
cdr3_nt: TGTGCCTGGAGTGGAGGCGGGAGTTCCTACGAGCAGTACTTC

v_call: TRBV5-1
j_call: TRBJ2-5
d_call: .
clone_size: once
cdr3_aa: CASSPGGETQYF
cdr3_nt: TGCGCCAGCAGCCCAGGTGGGGAGACCCAGTACTTC

v_call: TRBV18
j_call: TRBJ1-2
d_call: .
clone_size: .
cdr3_aa: CASSPREVLYGYTF
cdr3_nt: TGTGCCAGCTCACCAAGGGAGGTCCTCTATGGCTACACCTTC

v_call: TRBV5-8
j_call: TRBJ2-3
d_call: .
clone_size: .
cdr3_aa: CASSLEGETSTDTQYF
cdr3_nt: TGTGCCAGCAGCTTGGAGGGGGAGACTAGCACAGATACGCAGTATTTT

v_call: TRBV5-1
j_call: TRBJ2-7
d_call: TRBD2
clone_size: .
cdr3_aa: CASSRDRGVDEQYF
cdr3_nt: TGCGCCAGCAGCAGGGACCGGGGGGTCGACGAGCAGTACTTC

v_call: TRBV9
j_call: TRBJ1-4
d_call: TRBD1
clone_size: .
cdr3_aa: CASSQIGQGNEKLFF
cdr3_nt: TGTGCCAGCAGCCAGATAGGACAGGGTAATGAAAAACTGTTTTTT

v_call: TRBV6-5
j_call: TRBJ2-2
d_call: .
clone_size: .
cdr3_aa: CASSYSAGGFGELFF
cdr3_nt: TGTGCCAGCAGTTACTCGGCCGGCGGATTCGGGGAGCTGTTTTTT

v_call: TRBV4-2
j_call: TRBJ2-2
d_call: TRBD2
clone_size: many
cdr3_aa: CASSQGSGLALNTGELFF
cdr3_nt: TGTGCCAGCAGCCAGGGGTCGGGACTAGCTTTGAACACCGGGGAGCTGTTTTTT

v_call: TRBV18
j_call: TRBJ1-1
d_call: .
clone_size: .
cdr3_aa: CASSQTVNTEAFF
cdr3_nt: TGTGCCAGCTCACAGACAGTGAACACTGAAGCTTTCTTT

v_call: TRBV2
j_call: TRBJ2-7
d_call: .
clone_size: once
cdr3_aa: CASSGSGTPSTYEQYF
cdr3_nt: TGTGCCAGCAGTGGTTCCGGGACGCCTAGTACCTACGAGCAGTACTTC

v_call: TRBV18
j_call: TRBJ1-3
d_call: TRBD1
clone_size: .
cdr3_aa: CASSPNTIRDRAPGVTGNTIYF
cdr3_nt: TGTGCCAGCTCACCCAACACGATCCGGGACAGGGCCCCTGGTGTCACTGGAAACACCATATATTTT

v_call: TRBV2
j_call: TRBJ1-1
d_call: .
clone_size: .
cdr3_aa: CASSDSNTEAFF
cdr3_nt: TGTGCCAGCAGCGATTCAAACACTGAAGCTTTCTTT

v_call: TRBV7-3
j_call: TRBJ2-7
d_call: .
clone_size: .
cdr3_aa: CASSPQLGEQYF
cdr3_nt: TGTGCCAGCAGCCCTCAACTTGGCGAGCAGTACTTC

v_call: TRBV18
j_call: TRBJ2-5
d_call: TRBD1
clone_size: once
cdr3_aa: CASSPPGTGVKETQYF
cdr3_nt: TGTGCCAGCTCACCACCGGGAACAGGGGTGAAAGAGACCCAGTACTTC

v_call: TRBV27
j_call: TRBJ1-3
d_call: .
clone_size: .
cdr3_aa: CASSLSSGNTIYF
cdr3_nt: TGTGCCAGCAGTTTGTCCTCTGGAAACACCATATATTTT

v_call: TRBV29-1
j_call: TRBJ1-2
d_call: .
clone_size: .
cdr3_aa: CSARDTYGYTF
cdr3_nt: TGCAGCGCCCGGGACACCTATGGCTACACCTTC

v_call: TRBV10-3
j_call: TRBJ2-1
d_call: TRBD2
clone_size: .
cdr3_aa: CAISDLAGNSEQFF
cdr3_nt: TGTGCCATCAGTGACCTAGCGGGAAATTCTGAGCAGTTCTTC

v_call: TRBV9
j_call: TRBJ2-5
d_call: TRBD1
clone_size: .
cdr3_aa: CASSVGQGAWETQYF
cdr3_nt: TGTGCCAGCAGCGTAGGACAGGGGGCTTGGGAGACCCAGTACTTC

v_call: TRBV19
j_call: TRBJ2-5
d_call: .
clone_size: .
cdr3_aa: CASSIDLRGRETQYF
cdr3_nt: TGTGCCAGTAGTATAGATCTCCGGGGACGGGAGACCCAGTACTTC

v_call: TRBV28
j_call: TRBJ2-5
d_call: .
clone_size: .
cdr3_aa: CASSQTTWGETQYF
cdr3_nt: TGTGCCAGCAGTCAAACTACCTGGGGAGAGACCCAGTACTTC

v_call: TRBV7-2
j_call: TRBJ2-1
d_call: TRBD2
clone_size: .
cdr3_aa: CASSPRTSGSHFYNEQFF
cdr3_nt: TGTGCCAGCAGCCCGAGGACTAGCGGGAGTCATTTCTACAATGAGCAGTTCTTC

v_call: TRBV11-2
j_call: TRBJ2-1
d_call: .
clone_size: .
cdr3_aa: CASSRGALAEKDEQFF
cdr3_nt: TGTGCCAGCAGCCGGGGGGCCCTGGCTGAAAAGGATGAGCAGTTCTTC